This T cell receptor beta chain came from a study of blood T cell repertoires in COVID-19. On the study more broadly: There were acute and convalescent COVID-19 samples, and they came from the United States, Italy and Spain. T cells, B-cell-depleted T cells, or PBMCs supplied cDNA or gDNA.

Germline V gene sequence: CDR1 MNHEY, CDR2 SVGAGI. V shed 6 bases and J 2 bases; nucleotides not matched to a gene: 7. This CDR3 has 15 amino acids. As processed by the authors: Estimates of nucleated cell counts were drawn from the amplification of reference gene primers. Method: immunoSEQ multiplex PCR; TCRdb's copy keeps in-frame clones and lacks some. The DNA was the basis for D and trimming; V, J and clone size are from that table. The table lists 50,000 or so clones, approximately 90% of them singletons. Input material: peripheral blood. This sequence was found in a woman of 80 years or more with acute or convalescent COVID-19. This rearrangement joins TRBV6-5 to TRBJ2-7; TRBD1 matches 10 bases. The CDR3 region is CASSPAGTGAYEQYF. The CDR3 nucleotides read TGTGCCAGCAGCCCGGCCGGGACAGGGGCCTACGAGCAGTACTTC.